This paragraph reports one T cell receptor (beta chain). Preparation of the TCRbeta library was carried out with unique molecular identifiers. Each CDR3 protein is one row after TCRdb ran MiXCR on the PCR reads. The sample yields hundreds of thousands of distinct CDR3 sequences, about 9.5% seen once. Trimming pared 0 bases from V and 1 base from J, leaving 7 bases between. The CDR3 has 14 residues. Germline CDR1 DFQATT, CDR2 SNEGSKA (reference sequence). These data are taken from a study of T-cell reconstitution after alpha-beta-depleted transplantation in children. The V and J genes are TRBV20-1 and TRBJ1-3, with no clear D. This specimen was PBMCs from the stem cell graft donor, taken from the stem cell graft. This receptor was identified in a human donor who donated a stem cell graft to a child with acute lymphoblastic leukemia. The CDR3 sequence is CSARDAESGNTIYF. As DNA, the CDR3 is TGCAGTGCTAGAGATGCAGAATCTGGAAACACCATATATTTT.